These T cell receptor beta chains were read from a single sample in a study of shared clonotypes between healthy human individuals. Sequenced by immunoSEQ multiplex PCR; TCRdb stores in-frame clones only, minus some. The table records a few hundred thousand clones, just over 65% of them present only once. The sequenced sample consisted of memory CD4+ T cells sorted from blood. The source of these receptors is a man aged 30 to 45 in good health. Both conserved end residues are part of each CDR3. A D gene is named only where the DNA matches it firmly. Clone size, where shown, is once, few, many, or a class for clones that have expanded.

CDR3 protein	CDR3 DNA	clone size	V gene	D gene	J gene
CASSLGQGKQETQYF	TGTGCCAGCAGTCTAGGACAGGGCAAACAAGAGACCCAGTACTTC	NA	TRBV25-1	TRBD1	TRBJ2-5
CASSVGGGALAYEQYF	TGTGCCAGCAGCGTGGGCGGCGGGGCACTAGCCTACGAGCAGTACTTC	NA	TRBV9	NA	TRBJ2-7
CASSRGGPYEQYF	TGCGCCAGCAGCCGTGGAGGGCCCTACGAGCAGTACTTC	once	TRBV4-3	NA	TRBJ2-7
CASSVSGTGGTEAFF	TGTGCCAGCAGCGTAAGCGGGACAGGGGGCACTGAAGCTTTCTTT	NA	TRBV9	TRBD1	TRBJ1-1
CASSLVGSSGELFF	TGTGCCAGCAGCTTAGTAGGGTCGTCCGGGGAGCTGTTTTTT	NA	TRBV7-2	NA	TRBJ2-2
CASSLGPGEQYF	TGTGCCAGCAGCTTAGGCCCGGGCGAGCAGTACTTC	few	TRBV11-2	NA	TRBJ2-7
CASSKEDLDTEAFF	TGCGCCAGCAGCAAGGAGGATTTGGACACTGAAGCTTTCTTT	few	TRBV5-1	NA	TRBJ1-1
CASSPGHKLYEQYF	TGTGCCAGCAGCCCGGGACACAAACTCTACGAGCAGTACTTC	few	TRBV7-6	NA	TRBJ2-7
CASSYTPTGKEAFF	TGTGCCAGCAGCTACACCCCCACGGGCAAAGAAGCTTTCTTT	NA	TRBV11-2	NA	TRBJ1-1
CASSLGTGAFYGYTF	TGTGCCAGCAGTTTAGGGACAGGGGCCTTCTATGGCTACACCTTC	NA	TRBV28	TRBD1	TRBJ1-2
CASSLVLSDRGYNEQFF	TGCGCCAGCAGCTTGGTATTAAGTGACAGGGGATACAATGAGCAGTTCTTC	NA	TRBV5-1	TRBD1	TRBJ2-1
CAIREGQGAGQPQHF	TGTGCCATCAGGGAGGGACAGGGAGCAGGTCAGCCCCAGCATTTT	NA	TRBV10-3	TRBD1	TRBJ1-5
CASSGTSGAGNEQFF	TGTGCCAGCAGCGGGACTAGCGGAGCAGGGAATGAGCAGTTCTTC	NA	TRBV7-3	TRBD2	TRBJ2-1
CASSLVPATSTNEKLFF	TGCGCCAGCAGCTTGGTTCCAGCTACTTCAACTAATGAAAAACTGTTTTTT	NA	TRBV5-1	NA	TRBJ1-4
CASSVGLGNTIYF	TGTGCCAGCAGCGTGGGTCTTGGAAACACCATATATTTT	NA	TRBV11-2	NA	TRBJ1-3
CASLSQGNTGELFF	TGTGCCAGCCTCAGTCAGGGGAACACCGGGGAGCTGTTTTTT	many	TRBV25-1	NA	TRBJ2-2
CASSVVQGGNTGELFF	TGTGCCAGCAGCGTAGTACAGGGAGGGAACACCGGGGAGCTGTTTTTT	NA	TRBV9	NA	TRBJ2-2
CASSPSGVAKNIQYF	TGTGCCAGCTCACCCTCAGGAGTAGCCAAAAACATTCAGTACTTC	NA	TRBV18	NA	TRBJ2-4
CASRGSGARQTGELFF	TGTGCCAGCAGAGGCTCGGGGGCACGACAGACCGGGGAGCTGTTTTTT	NA	TRBV2	NA	TRBJ2-2
CASSYQETQYF	TGTGCCAGCAGTTACCAAGAGACCCAGTACTTC	NA	TRBV27	NA	TRBJ2-5
CASSSLAGAQSYEQYF	TGTGCCAGCAGTTCATTAGCGGGAGCCCAATCTTACGAGCAGTACTTC	NA	TRBV28	TRBD2	TRBJ2-7
CSVANTGIDTQYF	TGCAGCGTTGCGAACACAGGGATAGATACGCAGTATTTT	NA	TRBV29-1	NA	TRBJ2-3
CASSLQDRANYGYTF	TGTGCCAGCAGCTTGCAGGACAGGGCGAACTATGGCTACACCTTC	few	TRBV5-4	TRBD1	TRBJ1-2
CASSTPGTSPSILNEQFF	TGTGCCAGTAGTACGCCAGGGACTAGTCCGAGTATTCTCAATGAGCAGTTCTTC	NA	TRBV19	TRBD2	TRBJ2-1
CASSREIKQNTGELFF	TGTGCCAGCTCGAGAGAAATTAAGCAGAACACCGGGGAGCTGTTTTTT	NA	TRBV18	NA	TRBJ2-2
CASSTGLAGLYEQYF	TGCGCCAGCAGCACCGGACTAGCGGGACTCTACGAGCAGTACTTC	NA	TRBV5-1	TRBD2	TRBJ2-7
CASSGSGNSYEQYF	TGTGCCAGTAGCGGTAGCGGGAACTCCTACGAGCAGTACTTC	once	TRBV19	TRBD2	TRBJ2-7